These T cell receptor beta chains were read from a single sample in a study of T cells in Graves' hyperthyroidism and ophthalmopathy. One entry per CDR3 protein, called by TCRdb with MiXCR from the multiplex PCR reads. The sample has 300,000 to 350,000 distinct CDR3 sequences, roughly 15% seen once. Sequencing was carried out using blood. These receptors came from a young man with Graves' hyperthyroidism. The CDR3 runs from the conserved cysteine through the conserved F or W. D genes are given only for firm matches. Size is stated for part of the rows, as once, few or many counts, or as a class when the clone is expanded.

clone size,J gene,V gene,D gene,CDR3 DNA,CDR3 protein
many,TRBJ2-1,TRBV20-1,NA,TGCAGTGCTAGTTCTGTCGGGAGTGGCCTCAATGAGCAGTTCTTC,CSASSVGSGLNEQFF
many,TRBJ1-6,TRBV2,NA,TGTGCCAGCAGTGATCCGCCCTTGAAGAAGAGTTCACCCCTCCACTTT,CASSDPPLKKSSPLHF
many,TRBJ1-5,TRBV28,NA,TGTGCCAGCAGTTTTGCCACCAATCAGCCCCAGCATTTT,CASSFATNQPQHF
NA,TRBJ2-1,TRBV10-3,NA,TGTGCCATCAGTGAGTCGACCGGCTACAATGAGCAGTTCTTC,CAISESTGYNEQFF
many,TRBJ2-5,TRBV30,NA,TGTGCCTGGAGTGCCGGACTAAATGAGGGAGAGACCCAGTACTTC,CAWSAGLNEGETQYF
few,TRBJ1-4,TRBV29-1,NA,TGCAGCGTTGAAGACGAAAAGGGTTCGGGGGAAAAACTGTTTTTT,CSVEDEKGSGEKLFF
NA,TRBJ2-3,TRBV7-8,TRBD2,TGCGCCAGCAGCCAAGATTCGGCGGGAGGCTCCACAGATACGCAGTATTTT,CASSQDSAGGSTDTQYF
many,TRBJ2-7,TRBV18,NA,TGTGCCAGCTCACCTTCAGGGGCGCCCAACTACGAGCAGTACTTC,CASSPSGAPNYEQYF
many,TRBJ1-3,TRBV15,NA,TGTGCCACCAGCTTAACAGAGGCCCGGGCTCAGGCTCGGTCTGGAAACACCATATATTTT,CATSLTEARAQARSGNTIYF
NA,TRBJ2-1,TRBV24-1,TRBD1,TGTGCCACCAGTGATTCAGGACAGGGTCAGTTCTTC,CATSDSGQGQFF
many,TRBJ2-3,TRBV18,TRBD1,TGTGCCAGCTCACCGAGGGCAGGGGGCGCAGATACGCAGTATTTT,CASSPRAGGADTQYF
NA,TRBJ2-3,TRBV19,NA,TGTGCCAGTAAAGGCGGGCCAGTTGGCACAGATACGCAGTATTTT,CASKGGPVGTDTQYF
many,TRBJ2-7,TRBV10-3,TRBD2,TGTGCCATCAGTGAGTCGTCCGGGACTAGCGGGAGTAGATACGAGCAGTACTTC,CAISESSGTSGSRYEQYF
NA,TRBJ2-1,TRBV20-1,NA,TGCAGTTCTCGTGGGGGAGGCAATGAGCAGTTCTTC,CSSRGGGNEQFF
few,TRBJ1-3,TRBV7-2,NA,TGTGCCAGCAGCTCCACGTCTCTTGAAAACACCATATATTTT,CASSSTSLENTIYF
NA,TRBJ1-2,TRBV5-1,NA,TGCGCCAGCAGCTCCTACTATGGCTACACCTTC,CASSSYYGYTF
NA,TRBJ1-4,TRBV6-6,NA,TGTGCCAGCAGTTACTCGAACGGGAATGAAAAACTGTTTTTT,CASSYSNGNEKLFF
NA,TRBJ2-3,TRBV5-1,NA,TGCGCCAGCAAGGGTGCCGGCTCCACAGATACGCAGTATTTT,CASKGAGSTDTQYF
many,TRBJ1-1,TRBV6-4,NA,TGTGCCAGCAGTGATAAGATTCGGGACTTGAACACTGAAGCTTTCTTT,CASSDKIRDLNTEAFF
many,TRBJ1-2,TRBV12-3/TRBV12-4,NA,TGTGCCAGCAGTTTATTTGGGGCCGGGGGCTACACCTTC,CASSLFGAGGYTF
many,TRBJ1-2,TRBV30,NA,TGTGCCTGGATATCTACGGGAGACAGTGGCTACACCTTC,CAWISTGDSGYTF
few,TRBJ2-1,TRBV3-1,NA,TGTGCCAGCAGCCCAGAGGAGCGGAGCTCCTACAATGAGCAGTTCTTC,CASSPEERSSYNEQFF
NA,TRBJ1-5,TRBV30,TRBD1,TGTGCCTGGAGATTACAGGGGGGGGGGCCCCAGCATTTT,CAWRLQGGGPQHF
few,TRBJ2-7,TRBV7-9,TRBD1,TGTGCCAGCAGCTCCGGACAGGGGGCAGCCTACGAGCAGTACTTC,CASSSGQGAAYEQYF
many,TRBJ2-1,TRBV6-1,TRBD1,TGTGCCAGCAGCCAACACAGGGGTAGCAATGAGCAGTTCTTC,CASSQHRGSNEQFF
few,TRBJ2-1,TRBV10-3,TRBD1,TGTGCCATCGCGGGACAGGGTGCCGTTGAGCAGTTCTTC,CAIAGQGAVEQFF
many,TRBJ2-5,TRBV9,NA,TGTGCCAGCAGCGTAGCTTCGGGGGCAGCGGCCCAGTACTTC,CASSVASGAAAQYF
NA,TRBJ1-2,TRBV7-2,TRBD1,TGTGCCAACAGCTTAGACTATCGGACAGGGAGGGGAGGCTACACCTTC,CANSLDYRTGRGGYTF
NA,TRBJ2-1,TRBV5-8,TRBD1,TGTGCCAGCGGAACTACAGGGGATTCCTACAATGAGCAGTTCTTC,CASGTTGDSYNEQFF
NA,TRBJ2-3,TRBV11-3,TRBD1,TGCGCCAGCAGCCAACTACCCGGGACAGGGGACCCAGATACGCAGTATTTT,CASSQLPGTGDPDTQYF
NA,TRBJ1-1,TRBV18,NA,TGTGCCAGCTCACCCCCAACACAGAGAGGAACTGAAGCTTTCTTT,CASSPPTQRGTEAFF
many,TRBJ2-7,TRBV24-1,NA,TGTGCCACCAGTGATAAGGACCTCACCTACGAGCAGTACTTC,CATSDKDLTYEQYF
few,TRBJ1-5,TRBV4-1,TRBD1,TGCGCCAGCAGCCAAGGGGACAGGTTTAGAGGGGGCAATCAGCCCCAGCATTTT,CASSQGDRFRGGNQPQHF
NA,TRBJ1-1,TRBV19,NA,TGTGCCAGTAGTATTGGGCGCGAAGCTTTCTTT,CASSIGREAFF
NA,TRBJ2-3,TRBV12-5,TRBD2,TGTGCTAGTGGTTTGACCCCGGGACTAGCGGAAGAGGACACAGATACGCAGTATTTT,CASGLTPGLAEEDTDTQYF
few,TRBJ1-6,TRBV4-1,NA,TGCGCCAGCAGCCTCCACTCACGTCTCCTCTATAATTCACCCCTCCACTTT,CASSLHSRLLYNSPLHF
few,TRBJ2-3,TRBV5-6,NA,TGTGCCAGCAGCTTGATTCGGAAGCGGAGCACAGATACGCAGTATTTT,CASSLIRKRSTDTQYF
once,TRBJ2-3,TRBV7-2,TRBD2,TGTGCCAGCAGCCCGACTAGCGGGAGCGCAGATACGCAGTATTTT,CASSPTSGSADTQYF
few,TRBJ2-2,TRBV29-1,TRBD1,TGCAGCGCCAGTAGGGACAGGAACACCGGGGAGCTGTTTTTT,CSASRDRNTGELFF
NA,TRBJ1-1,TRBV29-1,TRBD1,TGCAGCGCCCAGGACAGGTTCAGCACTGAAGCTTTCTTT,CSAQDRFSTEAFF
few,TRBJ2-1,TRBV29-1,NA,TGCAGCGTTGACGTGGGCGGCTACAATGAGCAGTTCTTC,CSVDVGGYNEQFF
NA,TRBJ2-1,TRBV18,NA,TGTGCCAGCTCACCACCAACCGGGCAGCGATTCTTC,CASSPPTGQRFF
many,TRBJ2-1,TRBV7-2,TRBD2,TGTGCCAGCAGCTTAGTGGGGACTAGCGGGAGTGATCCCCGGTTCTTC,CASSLVGTSGSDPRFF
NA,TRBJ2-1,TRBV15,TRBD2,TGTGCCACCAGCAGAGATCTCGCGGGAGGGCCGTTCGGTGAGCAGTTCTTC,CATSRDLAGGPFGEQFF
few,TRBJ2-2,TRBV7-3,TRBD2,TGTGCCAGCAGCTCAAGGGGGCTAGCGGGAGATGGCACCGGGGAGCTGTTTTTT,CASSSRGLAGDGTGELFF
NA,TRBJ1-4,TRBV7-9,NA,TGTGCCAGCAGCGCTCCCCGCGCAACTAATGAAAAACTGTTTTTT,CASSAPRATNEKLFF
NA,TRBJ2-1,TRBV18,NA,TGTGCCAGCTCCACCGGGGGCCAGGGGCATTACAATGAGCAGTTCTTC,CASSTGGQGHYNEQFF
many,TRBJ2-1,TRBV27,NA,TGTGCCAGCACAACCGGGAATCGGGATGAGCAGTTCTTC,CASTTGNRDEQFF
many,TRBJ2-4,TRBV28,TRBD1,TGTGCCAGCAGTCTGGACAGGGTGGGCATTCAGTACTTC,CASSLDRVGIQYF